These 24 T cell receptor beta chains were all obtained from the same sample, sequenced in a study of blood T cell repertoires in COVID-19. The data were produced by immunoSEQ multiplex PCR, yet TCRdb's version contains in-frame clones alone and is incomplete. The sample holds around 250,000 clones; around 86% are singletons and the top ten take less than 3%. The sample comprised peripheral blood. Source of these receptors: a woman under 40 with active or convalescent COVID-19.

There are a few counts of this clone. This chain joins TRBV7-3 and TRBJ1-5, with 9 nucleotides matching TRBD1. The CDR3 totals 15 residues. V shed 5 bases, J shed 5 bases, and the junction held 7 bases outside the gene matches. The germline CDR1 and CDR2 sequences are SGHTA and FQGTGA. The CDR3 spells CASSVTGGIDQPQHF. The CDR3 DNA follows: TGTGCCAGCAGCGTCACAGGGGGCATCGATCAGCCCCAGCATTTT.

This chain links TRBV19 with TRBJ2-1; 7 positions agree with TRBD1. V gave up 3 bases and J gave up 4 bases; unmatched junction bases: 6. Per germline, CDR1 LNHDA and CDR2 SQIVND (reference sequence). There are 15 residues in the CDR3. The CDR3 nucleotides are TGTGCCAGTAGTATGGGGGACAGCACATACAATGAGCAGTTCTTC. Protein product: CASSMGDSTYNEQFF.

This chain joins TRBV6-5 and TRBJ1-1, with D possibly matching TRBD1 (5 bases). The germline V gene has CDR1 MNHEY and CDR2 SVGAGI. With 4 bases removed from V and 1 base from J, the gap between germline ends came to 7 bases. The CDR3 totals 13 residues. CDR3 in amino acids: CASSFDRNTEAFF. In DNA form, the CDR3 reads TGTGCCAGCAGTTTCGACAGGAACACTGAAGCTTTCTTT.

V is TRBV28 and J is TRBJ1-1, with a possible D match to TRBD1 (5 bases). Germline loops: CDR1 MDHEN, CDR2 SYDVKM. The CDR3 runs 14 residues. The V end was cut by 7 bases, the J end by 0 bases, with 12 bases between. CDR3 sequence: CASIVTEMNTEAFF. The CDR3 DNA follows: TGTGCCAGCATAGTGACAGAGATGAACACTGAAGCTTTCTTT.

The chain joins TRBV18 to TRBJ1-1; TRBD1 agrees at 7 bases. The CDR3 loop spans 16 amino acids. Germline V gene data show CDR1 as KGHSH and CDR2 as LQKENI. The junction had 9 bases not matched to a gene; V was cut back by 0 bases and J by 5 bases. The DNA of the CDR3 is TGTGCCAGCTCACCACCGAGTCGACAGGGCTTTACTGAAGCTTTCTTT. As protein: CASSPPSRQGFTEAFF. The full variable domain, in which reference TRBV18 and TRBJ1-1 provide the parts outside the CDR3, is NAGVMQNPRHLVRRRGQEARLRCSPMKGHSHVYWYRQLPEEGLKFMVYLQKENIIDESGMPKERFSAEFPKEGPSILRIQQVVRGDSAAYFCASSPPSRQGFTEAFFGQGTRLTVV.

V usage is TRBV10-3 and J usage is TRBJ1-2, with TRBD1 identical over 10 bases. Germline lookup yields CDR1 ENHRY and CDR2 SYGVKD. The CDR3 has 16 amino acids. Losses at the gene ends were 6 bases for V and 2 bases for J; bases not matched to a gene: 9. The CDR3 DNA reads TGTGCCATCAGAGGAGACGGGACAGGGGACAACTATGGCTACACCTTC. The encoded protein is CAIRGDGTGDNYGYTF.

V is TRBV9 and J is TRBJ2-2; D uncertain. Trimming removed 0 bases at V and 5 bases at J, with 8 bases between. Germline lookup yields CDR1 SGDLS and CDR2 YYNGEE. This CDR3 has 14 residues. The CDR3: CASSVGSGTGELFF. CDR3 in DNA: TGTGCCAGCAGCGTAGGGTCCGGGACCGGGGAGCTGTTTTTT. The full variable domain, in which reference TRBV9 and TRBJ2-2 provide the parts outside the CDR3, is DSGVTQTPKHLITATGQRVTLRCSPRSGDLSVYWYQQSLDQGLQFLIQYYNGEERAKGNILERFSAQQFPDLHSELNLSSLELGDSALYFCASSVGSGTGELFFGEGSRLTVL.

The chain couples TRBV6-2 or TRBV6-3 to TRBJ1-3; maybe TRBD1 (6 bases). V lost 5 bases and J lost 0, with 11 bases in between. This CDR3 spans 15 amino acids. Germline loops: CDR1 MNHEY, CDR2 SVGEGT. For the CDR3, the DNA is TGTGCCAGCAGTCGGACAGAGCGCTCTGGAAACACCATATATTTT. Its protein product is CASSRTERSGNTIYF.

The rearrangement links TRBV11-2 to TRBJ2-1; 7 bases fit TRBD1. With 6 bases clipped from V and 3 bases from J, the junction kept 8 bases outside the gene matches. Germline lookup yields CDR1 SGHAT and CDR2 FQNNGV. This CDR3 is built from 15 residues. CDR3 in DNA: TGTGCCAGCAGGAATGGACAGGTGCGCTACAATGAGCAGTTCTTC. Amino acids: CASRNGQVRYNEQFF.

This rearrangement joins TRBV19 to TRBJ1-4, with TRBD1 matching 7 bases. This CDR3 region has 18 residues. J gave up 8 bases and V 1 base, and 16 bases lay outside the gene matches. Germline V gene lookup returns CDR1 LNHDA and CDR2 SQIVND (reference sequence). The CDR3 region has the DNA TGTGCCAGTAGTATAGGCCGGGACAGCTTATCGGGGAGAGAAAAACTGTTTTTT. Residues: CASSIGRDSLSGREKLFF. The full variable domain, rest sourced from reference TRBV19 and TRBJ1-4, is DGGITQSPKYLFRKEGQNVTLSCEQNLNHDAMYWYRQDPGQGLRLIYYSQIVNDFQKGDIAEGYSVSREKKESFPLTVTSAQKNPTAFYLCASSIGRDSLSGREKLFFGSGTQLSVL.

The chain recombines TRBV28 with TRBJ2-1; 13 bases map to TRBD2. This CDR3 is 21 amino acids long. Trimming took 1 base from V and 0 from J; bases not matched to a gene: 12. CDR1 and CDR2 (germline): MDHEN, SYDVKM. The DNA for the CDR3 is TGTGCCAGCAGTTTATCCTCGTTGGGACTAGCGGGGTTCTACTCCTACAATGAGCAGTTCTTC. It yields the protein CASSLSSLGLAGFYSYNEQFF.

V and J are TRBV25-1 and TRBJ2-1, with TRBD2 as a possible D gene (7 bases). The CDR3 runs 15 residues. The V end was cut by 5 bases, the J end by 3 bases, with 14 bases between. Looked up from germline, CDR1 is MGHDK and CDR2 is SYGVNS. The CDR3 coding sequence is TGTGCCAGCAGTTTAGGGGGGGAACTCTACAATGAGCAGTTCTTC. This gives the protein CASSLGGELYNEQFF.

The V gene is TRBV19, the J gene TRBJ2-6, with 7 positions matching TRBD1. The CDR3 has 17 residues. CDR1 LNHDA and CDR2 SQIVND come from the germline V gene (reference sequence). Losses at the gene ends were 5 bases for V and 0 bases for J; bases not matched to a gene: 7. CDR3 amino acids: CASSPGQITSGANVLTF. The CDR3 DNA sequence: TGTGCCAGTAGTCCGGGACAGATTACCTCTGGGGCCAACGTCCTGACTTTC.

The CDR3 nucleotides read TGTGCCAGCAGCGCGACGACAGGGTTGAGGGGCTACACCTTC. Translating gives CASSATTGLRGYTF. The chain couples TRBV7-2 to TRBJ1-2, with 7 bases fitting TRBD1. The CDR3 is 14 amino acids. Germline CDR1 SGHTA, CDR2 FQGNSA. Trimming took 5 bases from V and 8 from J; bases not matched to a gene: 11.

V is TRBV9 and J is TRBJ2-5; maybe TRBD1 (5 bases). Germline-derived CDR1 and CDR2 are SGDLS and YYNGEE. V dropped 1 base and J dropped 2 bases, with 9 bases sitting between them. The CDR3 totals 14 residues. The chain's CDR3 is CASSVSGNQETQYF. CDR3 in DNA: TGTGCCAGCAGCGTATCAGGGAATCAAGAGACCCAGTACTTC.

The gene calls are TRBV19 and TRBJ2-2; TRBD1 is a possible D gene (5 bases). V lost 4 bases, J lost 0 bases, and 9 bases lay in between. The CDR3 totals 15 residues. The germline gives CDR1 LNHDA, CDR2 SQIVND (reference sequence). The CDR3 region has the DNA TGTGCCAGTAGTACTCGACAGTCGAACACCGGGGAGCTGTTTTTT. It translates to CASSTRQSNTGELFF.

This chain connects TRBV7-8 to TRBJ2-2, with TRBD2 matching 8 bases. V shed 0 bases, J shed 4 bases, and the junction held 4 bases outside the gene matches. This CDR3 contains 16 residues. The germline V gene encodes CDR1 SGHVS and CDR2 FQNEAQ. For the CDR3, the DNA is TGTGCCAGCAGCTTAGCGTCGGGGGGGCGCACCGGGGAGCTGTTTTTT. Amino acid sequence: CASSLASGGRTGELFF.

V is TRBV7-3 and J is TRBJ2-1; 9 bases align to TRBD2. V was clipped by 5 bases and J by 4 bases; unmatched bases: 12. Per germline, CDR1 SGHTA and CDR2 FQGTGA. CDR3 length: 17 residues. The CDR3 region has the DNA TGTGCCAGCAGCCAACAAAGGCGGGGGGGAGATTACAATGAGCAGTTCTTC. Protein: CASSQQRRGGDYNEQFF.

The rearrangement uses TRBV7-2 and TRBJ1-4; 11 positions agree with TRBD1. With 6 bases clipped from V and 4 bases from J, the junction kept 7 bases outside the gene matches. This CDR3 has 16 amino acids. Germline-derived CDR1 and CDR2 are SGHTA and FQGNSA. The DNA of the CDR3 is TGTGCCAGCAGGCGGACAGGGGGCAGTGGTAATGAAAAACTGTTTTTT. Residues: CASRRTGGSGNEKLFF.

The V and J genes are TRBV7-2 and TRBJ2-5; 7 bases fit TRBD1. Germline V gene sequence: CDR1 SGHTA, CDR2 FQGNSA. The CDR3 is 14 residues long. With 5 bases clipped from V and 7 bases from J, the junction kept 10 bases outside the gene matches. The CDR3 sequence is CASSPTQGWGTQYF. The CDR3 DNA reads TGTGCCAGCAGCCCTACACAGGGGTGGGGGACCCAGTACTTC.

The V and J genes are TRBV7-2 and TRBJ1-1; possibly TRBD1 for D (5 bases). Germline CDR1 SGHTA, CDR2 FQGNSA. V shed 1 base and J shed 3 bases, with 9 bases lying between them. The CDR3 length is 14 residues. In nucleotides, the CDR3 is TGTGCCAGCAGCTTAGATGGGGCTGACACTGAAGCTTTCTTT. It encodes CASSLDGADTEAFF.

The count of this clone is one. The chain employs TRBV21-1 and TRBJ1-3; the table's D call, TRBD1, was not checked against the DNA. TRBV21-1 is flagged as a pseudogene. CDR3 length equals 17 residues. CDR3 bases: TGTGCCAGCAATGGGACAGCTTTTGCCCCTCTTAGGGACACCATATATTTT. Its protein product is CASNGTAFAPLRDTIYF.

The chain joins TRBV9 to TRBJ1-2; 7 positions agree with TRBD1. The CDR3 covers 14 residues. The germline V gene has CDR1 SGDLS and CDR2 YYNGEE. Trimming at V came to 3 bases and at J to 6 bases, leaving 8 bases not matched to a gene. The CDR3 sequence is CASSAATGYDGYTF. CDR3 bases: TGTGCCAGCAGCGCAGCGACAGGGTACGATGGCTACACCTTC. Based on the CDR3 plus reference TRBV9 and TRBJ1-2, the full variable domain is DSGVTQTPKHLITATGQRVTLRCSPRSGDLSVYWYQQSLDQGLQFLIQYYNGEERAKGNILERFSAQQFPDLHSELNLSSLELGDSALYFCASSAATGYDGYTFGSGTRLTVV.

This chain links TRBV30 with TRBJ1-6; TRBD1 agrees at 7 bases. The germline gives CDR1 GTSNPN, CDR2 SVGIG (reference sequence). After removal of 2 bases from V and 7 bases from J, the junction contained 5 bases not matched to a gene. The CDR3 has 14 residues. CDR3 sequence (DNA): TGTGCCTGGAGTAAGGGGGCACTCAATTCACCCCTCCACTTT. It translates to CAWSKGALNSPLHF.